The clone carrying this TCR beta chain was seen at least ten times. Trimming took 1 base from V and 7 from J, leaving 1 base between them. The CDR3 sequence is 11 residues long. Germline CDR1 is SGHTA and CDR2 is FQGTGA. Using MiXCR, TCRdb re-called clones from the PCR reads. The table has about 69,000 clones, 13% to 15% seen once. These data belong to a study of metastatic and nonmetastatic thyroid tumors. Overall study context: Repertoire comparisons spanned blood and tumor or nodule tissue from malignant and benign thyroid patients.

Nobody among the patients had been given any treatment before thyroid surgery. The rearrangement joins TRBV7-3 to TRBJ2-2; D not certain. The clonotype was recovered from a male donor with papillary thyroid cancer or a benign thyroid nodule (not recorded which). Some clones in this sample may be carry-over from other donors' samples. Sequencing was performed on blood. The CDR3 bases are TGTGCCAGCAGCTTAAACGGGGAGCTGTTTTTT. Encoded protein: CASSLNGELFF.